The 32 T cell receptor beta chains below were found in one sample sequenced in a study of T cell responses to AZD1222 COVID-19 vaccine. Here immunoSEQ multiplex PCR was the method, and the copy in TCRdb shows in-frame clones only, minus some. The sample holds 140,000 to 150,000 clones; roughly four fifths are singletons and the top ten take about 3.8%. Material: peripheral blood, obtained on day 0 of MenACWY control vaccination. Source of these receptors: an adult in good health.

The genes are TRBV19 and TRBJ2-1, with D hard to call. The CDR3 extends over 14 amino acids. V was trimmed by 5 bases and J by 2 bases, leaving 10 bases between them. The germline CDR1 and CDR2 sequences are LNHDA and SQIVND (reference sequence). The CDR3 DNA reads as TGTGCCAGTAGTCCGTCAAGCGCCTACAATGAGCAGTTCTTC. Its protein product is CASSPSSAYNEQFF.

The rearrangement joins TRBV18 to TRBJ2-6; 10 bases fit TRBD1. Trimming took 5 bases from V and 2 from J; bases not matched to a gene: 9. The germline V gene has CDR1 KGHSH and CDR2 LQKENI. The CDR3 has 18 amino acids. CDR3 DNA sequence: TGTGCCAGCTCAAAGACAGGGGGCGGAGGGACTGGGGCCAACGTCCTGACTTTC. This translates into CASSKTGGGGTGANVLTF. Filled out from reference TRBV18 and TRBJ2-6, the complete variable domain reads NAGVMQNPRHLVRRRGQEARLRCSPMKGHSHVYWYRQLPEEGLKFMVYLQKENIIDESGMPKERFSAEFPKEGPSILRIQQVVRGDSAAYFCASSKTGGGGTGANVLTFGAGSRLTVL.

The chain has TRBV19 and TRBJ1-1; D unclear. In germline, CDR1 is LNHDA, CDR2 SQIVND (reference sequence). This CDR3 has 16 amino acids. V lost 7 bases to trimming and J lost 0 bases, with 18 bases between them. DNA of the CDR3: TGTGCCAGTAAGACTGCGCTATTAAACTTGAACACTGAAGCTTTCTTT. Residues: CASKTALLNLNTEAFF. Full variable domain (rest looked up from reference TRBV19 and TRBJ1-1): DGGITQSPKYLFRKEGQNVTLSCEQNLNHDAMYWYRQDPGQGLRLIYYSQIVNDFQKGDIAEGYSVSREKKESFPLTVTSAQKNPTAFYLCASKTALLNLNTEAFFGQGTRLTVV.

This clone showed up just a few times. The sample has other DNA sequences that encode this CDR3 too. The CDR3 protein is CASSLAGGASPLHF. The CDR3 DNA sequence: TGTGCCAGCAGCTTAGCGGGGGGCGCTTCACCCCTCCACTTT. The chain carries TRBV7-2 and TRBJ1-6, with D tentatively TRBD1 (6 bases). Germline V gives CDR1 SGHTA, CDR2 FQGNSA. The V and J ends lost 0 bases and 9 bases respectively, with 9 bases between them. CDR3 size: 14 residues.

In DNA, the CDR3 is TGTGCCACTGGGGACAGGCTCTCTGGAAACACCATATATTTT. As protein: CATGDRLSGNTIYF. The rearrangement joins TRBV5-8 to TRBJ1-3, with 8 bases fitting TRBD1. J gave up 0 bases and V 9 bases, and 5 bases lay outside the gene matches. This CDR3 is 14 amino acids long. The germline gives CDR1 SGHTS, CDR2 YDEGEE.

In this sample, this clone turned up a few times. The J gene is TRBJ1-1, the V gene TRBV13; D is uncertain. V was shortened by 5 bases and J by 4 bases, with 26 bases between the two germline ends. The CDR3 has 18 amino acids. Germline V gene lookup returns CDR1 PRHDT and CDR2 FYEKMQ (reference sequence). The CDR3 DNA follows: TGTGCCAGCAGCGTGTTTCCAGGCGCCTCCAGTGAGGGCACTGAAGCTTTCTTT. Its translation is CASSVFPGASSEGTEAFF.

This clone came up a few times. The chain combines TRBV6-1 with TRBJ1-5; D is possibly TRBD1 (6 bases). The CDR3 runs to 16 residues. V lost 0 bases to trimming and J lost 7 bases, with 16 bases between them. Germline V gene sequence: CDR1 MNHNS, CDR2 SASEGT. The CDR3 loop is CASSEAEGQGWQPQHF. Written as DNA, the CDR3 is TGTGCCAGCAGTGAAGCAGAGGGGCAGGGGTGGCAGCCCCAGCATTTT.

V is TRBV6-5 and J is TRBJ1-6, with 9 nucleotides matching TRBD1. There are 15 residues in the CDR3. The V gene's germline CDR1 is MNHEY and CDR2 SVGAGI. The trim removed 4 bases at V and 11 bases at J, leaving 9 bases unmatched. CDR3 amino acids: CASSSLTGGGTPLHF. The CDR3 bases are TGTGCCAGCAGTTCCCTAACAGGGGGCGGAACACCCCTCCACTTT.

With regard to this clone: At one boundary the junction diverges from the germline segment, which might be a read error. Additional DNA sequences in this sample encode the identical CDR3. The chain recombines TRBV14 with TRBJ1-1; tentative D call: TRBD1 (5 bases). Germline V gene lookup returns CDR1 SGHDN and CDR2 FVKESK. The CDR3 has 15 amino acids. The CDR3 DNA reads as TGTGCCAGCAGCCCCGGCGGGGCCTTGAATACTGAAGCTTTCTTT. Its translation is CASSPGGALNTEAFF.

The CDR3 coding sequence is TGTGCCAGCAGCTTAGCCGGGGGCAATCAGCCCCAGCATTTT. It specifies CASSLAGGNQPQHF. The J gene is TRBJ1-5, the V gene TRBV13; no clear D gene. This CDR3 has 14 amino acids. Germline loops: CDR1 PRHDT, CDR2 FYEKMQ (reference sequence). V was clipped by 1 base and J by 2 bases, with 6 bases between them.

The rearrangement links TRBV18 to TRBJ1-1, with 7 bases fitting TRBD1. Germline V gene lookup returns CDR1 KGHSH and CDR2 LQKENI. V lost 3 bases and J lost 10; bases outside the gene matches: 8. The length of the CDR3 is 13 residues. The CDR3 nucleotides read TGTGCCAGCTCACCCCTAGACGCAGGGGGAGCTTTCTTT. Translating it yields CASSPLDAGGAFF.

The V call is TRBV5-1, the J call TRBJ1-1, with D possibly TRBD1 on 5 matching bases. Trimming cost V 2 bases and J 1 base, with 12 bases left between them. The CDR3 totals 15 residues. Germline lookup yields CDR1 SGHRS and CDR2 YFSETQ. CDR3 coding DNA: TGCGCCAGCAGCTTAGTGACAGCCCAGAACACTGAAGCTTTCTTT. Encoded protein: CASSLVTAQNTEAFF.

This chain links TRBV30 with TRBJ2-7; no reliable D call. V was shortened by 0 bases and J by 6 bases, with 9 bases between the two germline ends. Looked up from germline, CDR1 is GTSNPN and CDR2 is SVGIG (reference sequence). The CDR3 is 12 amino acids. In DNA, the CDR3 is TGTGCCTGGAGTGTTACGAGCAGCGAGCAGTACGTC. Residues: CAWSVTSSEQYV.

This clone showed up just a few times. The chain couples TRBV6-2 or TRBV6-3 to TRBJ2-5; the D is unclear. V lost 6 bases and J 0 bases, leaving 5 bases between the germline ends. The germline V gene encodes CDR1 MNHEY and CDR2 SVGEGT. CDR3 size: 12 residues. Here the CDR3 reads CASSQYQETQYF. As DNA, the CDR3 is TGTGCCAGCAGCCAGTACCAAGAGACCCAGTACTTC.

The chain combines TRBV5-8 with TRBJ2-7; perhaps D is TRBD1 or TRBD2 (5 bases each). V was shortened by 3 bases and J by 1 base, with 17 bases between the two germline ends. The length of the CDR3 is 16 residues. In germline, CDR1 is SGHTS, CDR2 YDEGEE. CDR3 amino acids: CASSYTTGTLSYEQYF. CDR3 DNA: TGTGCCAGCAGCTATACTACCGGGACCCTGTCCTACGAGCAGTACTTC. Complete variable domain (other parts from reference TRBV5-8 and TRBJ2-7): EAGVTQSPTHLIKTRGQQATLRCSPISGHTSVYWYQQALGLGLQFLLWYDEGEERNRGNFPPRFSGRQFPNYSSELNVNALELEDSALYLCASSYTTGTLSYEQYFGPGTRLTVT.

The CDR3 is CASSEYPPRGGAAYGYTF. For the CDR3, the DNA is TGCGCCAGCAGTGAATACCCCCCTCGGGGGGGCGCCGCCTATGGCTACACCTTC. The chain uses TRBV4-1 and TRBJ1-2, with TRBD1 as a possible D gene (6 bases). The germline gives CDR1 MGHRA, CDR2 YSYEKL. V gave up 6 bases and J gave up 4 bases, with 27 bases separating them. CDR3 length: 18 amino acids.

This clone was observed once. The CDR3 DNA reads as TGTGCCAGCAGTTTAAGGGGGACTGAAGCTTTCTTT. Translating gives CASSLRGTEAFF. This sequence joins TRBV12-3 or TRBV12-4 and TRBJ1-1; maybe TRBD1 (6 bases). The CDR3 sequence is 12 residues long. Trimming shortened V by 2 bases and J by 5 bases, and 6 bases separated the two germline ends.

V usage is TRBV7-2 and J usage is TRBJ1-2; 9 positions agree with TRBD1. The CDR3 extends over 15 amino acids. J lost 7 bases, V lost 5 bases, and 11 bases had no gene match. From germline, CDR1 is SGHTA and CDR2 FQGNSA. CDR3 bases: TGTGCCAGCAGCCCTTACCCGGGACAGGGAACTGGCTACACCTTC. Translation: CASSPYPGQGTGYTF.

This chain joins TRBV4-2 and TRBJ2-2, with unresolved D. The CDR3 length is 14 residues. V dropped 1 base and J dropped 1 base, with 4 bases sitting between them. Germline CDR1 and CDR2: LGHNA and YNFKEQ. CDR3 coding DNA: TGTGCCAGCAGCCAAGGACAGAACACCGGGGAGCTGTTTTTT. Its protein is CASSQGQNTGELFF.

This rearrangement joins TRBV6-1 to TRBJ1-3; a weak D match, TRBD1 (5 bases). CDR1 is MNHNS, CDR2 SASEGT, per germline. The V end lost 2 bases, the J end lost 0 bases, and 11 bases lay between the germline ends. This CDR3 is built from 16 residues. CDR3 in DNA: TGTGCCAGCAGTGAAAGGATCACAGGCTCTGGAAACACCATATATTTT. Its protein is CASSERITGSGNTIYF.

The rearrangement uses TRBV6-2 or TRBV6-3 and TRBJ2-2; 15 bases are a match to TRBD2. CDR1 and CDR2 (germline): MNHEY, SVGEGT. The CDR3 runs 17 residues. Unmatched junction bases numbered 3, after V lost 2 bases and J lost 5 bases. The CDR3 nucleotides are TGTGCCAGCAGTTACCCGGGACTAGCGGGGGGAACCGGGGAGCTGTTTTTT. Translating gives CASSYPGLAGGTGELFF.

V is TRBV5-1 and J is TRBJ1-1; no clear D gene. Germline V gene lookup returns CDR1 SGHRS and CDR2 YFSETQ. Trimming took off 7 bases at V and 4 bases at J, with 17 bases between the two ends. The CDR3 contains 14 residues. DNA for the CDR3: TGCGCCAGCGCCTCCCTTGGGGTTTTCACTGAAGCTTTCTTT. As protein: CASASLGVFTEAFF.

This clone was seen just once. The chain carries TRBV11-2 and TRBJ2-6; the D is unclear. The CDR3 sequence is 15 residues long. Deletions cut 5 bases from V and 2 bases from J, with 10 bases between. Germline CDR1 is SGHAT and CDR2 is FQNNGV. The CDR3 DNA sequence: TGTGCCAGCAGCCCTTATTCTACTGGGGCCAACGTCCTGACTTTC. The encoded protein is CASSPYSTGANVLTF.

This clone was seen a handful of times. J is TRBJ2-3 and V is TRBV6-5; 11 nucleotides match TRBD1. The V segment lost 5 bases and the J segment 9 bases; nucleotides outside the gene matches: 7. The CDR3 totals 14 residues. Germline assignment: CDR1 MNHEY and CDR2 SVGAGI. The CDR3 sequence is CASSRTGGMMTQYF. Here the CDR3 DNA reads TGTGCCAGCAGTCGGACAGGGGGCATGATGACGCAGTATTTT.

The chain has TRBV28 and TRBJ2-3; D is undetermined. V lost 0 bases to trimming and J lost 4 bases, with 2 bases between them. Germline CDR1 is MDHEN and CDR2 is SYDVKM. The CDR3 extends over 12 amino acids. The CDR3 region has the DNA TGTGCCAGCAGTTTATGGGCAGATACGCAGTATTTT. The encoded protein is CASSLWADTQYF.

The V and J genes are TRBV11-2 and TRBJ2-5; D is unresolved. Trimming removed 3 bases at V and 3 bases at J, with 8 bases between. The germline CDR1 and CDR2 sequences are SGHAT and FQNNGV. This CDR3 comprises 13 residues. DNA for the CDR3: TGTGCCAGCAGCTTTTGGTCGGAAGAGACCCAGTACTTC. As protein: CASSFWSEETQYF.

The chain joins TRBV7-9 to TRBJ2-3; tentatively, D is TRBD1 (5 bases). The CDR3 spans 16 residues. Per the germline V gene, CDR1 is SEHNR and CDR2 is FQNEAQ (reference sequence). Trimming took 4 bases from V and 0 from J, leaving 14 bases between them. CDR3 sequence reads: CASSSYRSSSTDTQYF. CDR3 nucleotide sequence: TGTGCCAGCAGCTCATACAGGAGCTCTAGCACAGATACGCAGTATTTT.

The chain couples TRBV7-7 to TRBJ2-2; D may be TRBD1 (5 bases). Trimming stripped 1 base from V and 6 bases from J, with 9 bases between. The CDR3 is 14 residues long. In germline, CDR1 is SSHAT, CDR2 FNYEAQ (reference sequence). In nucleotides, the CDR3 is TGTGCCAGCAGCTTAGAAGGGGCCGCCGGGGAGCTGTTTTTT. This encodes CASSLEGAAGELFF.

CDR3 protein: CASSHIPGHYSNQPQHF. The CDR3 DNA reads as TGCGCCAGCAGCCATATCCCCGGGCACTATAGCAATCAGCCCCAGCATTTT. The chain has TRBV5-1 and TRBJ1-5; D remains unclear. Germline V gene lookup returns CDR1 SGHRS and CDR2 YFSETQ. The CDR3 covers 17 residues. The ends were cut back, 4 bases at V and 0 bases at J, with 17 bases in the middle.

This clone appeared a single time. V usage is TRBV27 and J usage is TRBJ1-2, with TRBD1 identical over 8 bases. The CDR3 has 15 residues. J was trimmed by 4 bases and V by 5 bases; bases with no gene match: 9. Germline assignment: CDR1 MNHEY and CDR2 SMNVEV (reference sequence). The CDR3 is CASSPFTGGGYGYTF. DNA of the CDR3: TGTGCCAGCAGTCCGTTCACAGGGGGTGGCTATGGCTACACCTTC.

CDR3 in DNA: TGTGCCAGCAGTTACGAATCCGGGACTATCACAGATACGCAGTATTTT. This translates into CASSYESGTITDTQYF. This sequence joins TRBV6-5 and TRBJ2-3; 7 nucleotides match TRBD2. With 2 bases clipped from V and 2 bases from J, the junction kept 7 bases outside the gene matches. In germline, CDR1 is MNHEY, CDR2 SVGAGI. There are 16 residues in the CDR3.

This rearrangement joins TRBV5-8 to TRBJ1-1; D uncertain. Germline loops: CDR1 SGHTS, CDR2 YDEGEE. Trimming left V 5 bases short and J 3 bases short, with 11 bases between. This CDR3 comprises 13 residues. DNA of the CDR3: TGTGCCAGCAGTTCTACACGCTACACTGAAGCTTTCTTT. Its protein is CASSSTRYTEAFF.